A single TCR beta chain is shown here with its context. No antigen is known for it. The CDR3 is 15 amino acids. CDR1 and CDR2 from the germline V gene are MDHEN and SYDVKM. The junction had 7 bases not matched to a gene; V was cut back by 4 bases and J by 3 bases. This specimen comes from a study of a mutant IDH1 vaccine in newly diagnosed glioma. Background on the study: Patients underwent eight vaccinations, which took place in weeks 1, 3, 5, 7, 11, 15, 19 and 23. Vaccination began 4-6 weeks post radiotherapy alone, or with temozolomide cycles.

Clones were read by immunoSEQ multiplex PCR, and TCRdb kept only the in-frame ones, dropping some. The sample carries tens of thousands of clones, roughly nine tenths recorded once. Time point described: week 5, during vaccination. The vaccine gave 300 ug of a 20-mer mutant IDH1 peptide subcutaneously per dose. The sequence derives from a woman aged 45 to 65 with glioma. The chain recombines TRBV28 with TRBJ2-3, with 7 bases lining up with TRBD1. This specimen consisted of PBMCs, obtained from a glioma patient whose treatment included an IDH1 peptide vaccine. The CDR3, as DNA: TGTGCCAGCAGTTACAGGGGACGAAGGACAGATACGCAGTATTTT. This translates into CASSYRGRRTDTQYF.